The sequence of this T cell receptor (beta chain) was determined in a study of cytomegalovirus exposure and HLA in healthy donors. Whole-study findings and limits: The availability of immune exposure information extended only to CMV serostatus. Earlier analysis looked at TCR beta V segments, and most were productive about 90% or about 30% of the time. A later analysis showed that HLA-associated TCR beta chains had undergone more clonal expansion than equally common others.

As regards this clone: Its antigen is not identified.

In germline, CDR1 is MNHEY, CDR2 SVGAGI. Trimming removed 6 bases from V and 5 bases from J; junction bases left unmatched: 9. The CDR3 length is 14 residues. Primers: 60 Vbeta forward and 13 Jbeta reverse. Only in-frame clones appear in the TCRdb table, and some are missing; sequencing was by immunoSEQ multiplex PCR. In total, the table holds over 65,000 clones. The TCR was taken from a woman in her 30s in good health and CMV-seronegative. The chain has TRBV6-5 and TRBJ1-1, with 7 bases matching TRBD1. The specimen sequenced was PBMCs. The CDR3 DNA reads as TGTGCCAGCAGCCTTAACAGGGGTCGGACTGAAGCTTTCTTT. This codes for CASSLNRGRTEAFF.